Following are 18 T cell receptor beta chains from one sample sequenced in a study of blood T cells in healthy people across ages. Sample-barcoded 5' priming and a J-beta primer mix drove a second PCR of about 6 to 12 cycles. TCRdb analysed the 5' RACE reads with MiXCR anew, one entry per CDR3 protein. This table has about 1.5 million distinct CDR3 sequences, 42% appearing once. Material: blood. All receptors derive from a woman aged 18-29 years in good health.

The chain has TRBV14 and TRBJ2-1, with 8 bases that match TRBD1. Germline CDR1 reads SGHDN; CDR2 reads FVKESK. This CDR3 comprises 15 residues. With 3 bases clipped from V and 6 bases from J, the junction kept 7 bases outside the gene matches. The CDR3 spells CASSHGQGACNEQFF. As DNA, the CDR3 is TGTGCCAGCAGCCACGGACAGGGAGCCTGCAATGAGCAGTTCTTC.

This clonotype appeared a few times. The J gene is TRBJ2-3, the V gene TRBV5-1; TRBD2 agrees at 9 bases. Germline trimming cut 4 bases from V and 4 bases from J; bases unmatched to any gene: 7. Germline V gene sequence: CDR1 SGHRS, CDR2 YFSETQ. CDR3 length equals 15 residues. CDR3 nucleotides: TGCGCCAGCAGCCCTAGCGGGGCTAGCGCAGATACGCAGTATTTT. This translates into CASSPSGASADTQYF. Together with reference TRBV5-1 and TRBJ2-3, the CDR3 gives the full variable domain: KAGVTQTPRYLIKTRGQQVTLSCSPISGHRSVSWYQQTPGQGLQFLFEYFSETQRNKGNFPGRFSGRQFSNSRSEMNVSTLELGDSALYLCASSPSGASADTQYFGPGTRLTVL.

V is TRBV12-3 or TRBV12-4 and J is TRBJ1-1; possibly TRBD1 for D (5 bases). V shed 6 bases and J shed 1 base, with 12 bases lying between them. CDR3 length equals 14 residues. The CDR3 here is CASRPTDSNTEAFF. As DNA, the CDR3 is TGTGCCAGCAGACCGACAGATTCGAACACTGAAGCTTTCTTT.

This clonotype was observed once. The chain carries TRBV6-2 or TRBV6-3 and TRBJ2-1, with TRBD2 as a possible D gene (6 bases). Trimming pared 10 bases from V and 3 bases from J, leaving 16 bases between. This CDR3 spans 14 amino acids. Germline loops: CDR1 MNHEY, CDR2 SVGEGT. CDR3 bases: TGTGCCACTCGGGGCGGCGGGAACTACAATGAGCAGTTCTTC. This encodes CATRGGGNYNEQFF.

This clonotype was counted at least ten times. This chain joins TRBV9 and TRBJ2-3; 14 nucleotides line up with TRBD2. Germline CDR1 and CDR2: SGDLS and YYNGEE. The CDR3 is 18 amino acids. J was trimmed by 1 base and V by 4 bases; bases with no gene match: 8. CDR3 sequence: CASSYRLAGGRGTDTQYF. The CDR3 DNA sequence: TGTGCCAGCAGCTACCGACTAGCGGGGGGGCGTGGCACAGATACGCAGTATTTT.

This clonotype has more than one count but fewer than ten. J is TRBJ2-7 and V is TRBV7-9; D gene unclear. Germline V lookup: CDR1 SEHNR, CDR2 FQNEAQ (reference sequence). The length of the CDR3 is 12 residues. The germline V and J ends were trimmed by 5 bases and 10 bases, with 15 bases remaining between them. In DNA form, the CDR3 reads TGTGCCAGCAGCCCCCTATTGTTGGTTCAGTACTTC. It specifies CASSPLLLVQYF.

Only a few counts were recorded for this clonotype. The CDR3 nucleotides read TGCGCCAGCAGCCAACTATCAGCGGGAGAAGGGGCAGATACGCAGTATTTT. Protein product: CASSQLSAGEGADTQYF. The V call is TRBV4-3, the J call TRBJ2-3; 8 nucleotides match TRBD2. V shed 2 bases, J shed 4 bases, and the junction held 11 bases outside the gene matches. Germline assignment: CDR1 LGHNA and CDR2 YSLEER. The length of the CDR3 is 17 residues.

This rearrangement joins TRBV25-1 to TRBJ2-5; 14 nucleotides line up with TRBD2. The DNA end favors TRBJ2-7, so the J call may be wrong. Germline assignment: CDR1 MGHDK and CDR2 SYGVNS. This CDR3 has 16 amino acids. The DNA of the CDR3 is TGTGCCAGCAGTGAAGGGGGACTAGCGGGAGATCACGAGCAGTACTTC. Protein sequence: CASSEGGLAGDHEQYF.

This rearrangement joins TRBV6-6 to TRBJ1-2; D is possibly TRBD1 (6 bases). Deletions cut 0 bases from V and 7 bases from J, with 18 bases between. Germline values: CDR1 MNHNY, CDR2 SVGAGI (reference sequence). The CDR3 is 16 amino acids. In DNA, the CDR3 is TGTGCCAGCAGTTACTCGTTCGGCAGGGGCATACCTGGCTACACCTTC. It encodes CASSYSFGRGIPGYTF.

The CDR3 DNA follows: TGTGCCAGCCGGCGGGGGACCACATACAATGAGCAGTTCTTC. As protein: CASRRGTTYNEQFF. This sequence joins TRBV7-2 and TRBJ2-1, with TRBD2 identical over 7 bases. Germline CDR1 is SGHTA and CDR2 is FQGNSA. V shed 8 bases and J 4 bases; nucleotides not matched to a gene: 8. This CDR3 has 14 residues.

This chain joins TRBV12-3 or TRBV12-4 and TRBJ1-2, with TRBD1 matching over 7 bases. The CDR3 length is 14 residues. V lost 0 bases, J lost 6 bases, and 4 bases stayed unmatched. The CDR3 DNA follows: TGTGCCAGCAGTTTAGCTACCGGGACAGATGGCTACACCTTC. Translating gives CASSLATGTDGYTF.

V usage is TRBV4-3 and J usage is TRBJ1-2, with D unresolved. This CDR3 region has 15 residues. CDR1 is LGHNA, CDR2 YSLEER, per germline. Trimming stripped 1 base from V and 7 bases from J, with 16 bases between. The CDR3 loop is CASSQVCESGSGYTF. DNA for the CDR3: TGCGCCAGCAGCCAAGTCTGTGAAAGTGGCTCTGGCTACACCTTC.

This clonotype was counted a few times. The genes are TRBV20-1 and TRBJ2-3; D is undetermined. CDR1 is DFQATT, CDR2 SNEGSKA, per germline (reference sequence). The CDR3 loop spans 15 amino acids. The V and J ends lost 1 base and 3 bases respectively, with 14 bases between them. CDR3 DNA: TGCAGTGCTAGAGTGTCAGGTATACGTACAGATACGCAGTATTTT. This encodes CSARVSGIRTDTQYF.

This clonotype was counted a few times. The chain couples TRBV5-1 to TRBJ2-5; possible D gene TRBD1, 5 bases. Trimming removed 5 bases at V and 3 bases at J, with 8 bases between. The CDR3 is 12 amino acids. Germline V gene lookup returns CDR1 SGHRS and CDR2 YFSETQ. Here the CDR3 reads CASRGAEETQYF. DNA of the CDR3: TGCGCCAGCAGAGGGGCCGAAGAGACCCAGTACTTC. Filled out from reference TRBV5-1 and TRBJ2-5, the complete variable domain reads KAGVTQTPRYLIKTRGQQVTLSCSPISGHRSVSWYQQTPGQGLQFLFEYFSETQRNKGNFPGRFSGRQFSNSRSEMNVSTLELGDSALYLCASRGAEETQYFGPGTRLLVL.

The table lists this clonotype with a few counts. The V gene is TRBV20-1, the J gene TRBJ2-1; TRBD2 matches at 8 bases. CDR1 and CDR2 (germline): DFQATT, SNEGSKA (reference sequence). The CDR3 length is 14 residues. The J segment lost 4 bases and the V segment lost 5 bases, leaving 7 bases of the junction unmatched. The CDR3 here is CSAAIAGRYNEQFF. In DNA form, the CDR3 reads TGCAGTGCTGCTATAGCGGGGCGGTACAATGAGCAGTTCTTC.

The J gene is TRBJ2-3, the V gene TRBV6-4, with 7 bases aligning to TRBD2. Germline trimming cut 0 bases from V and 3 bases from J; bases unmatched to any gene: 3. The germline V gene has CDR1 MRHNA and CDR2 SNTAGT. The CDR3 has 15 amino acids. Here the CDR3 reads CASSDSAGATDTQYF. The CDR3 DNA follows: TGTGCCAGCAGTGACTCTGCGGGAGCAACAGATACGCAGTATTTT.

This clonotype was counted many times. This chain uses TRBV29-1 with TRBJ2-5; 8 bases fit TRBD2. In germline, CDR1 is SQVTM, CDR2 ANQGSEA. The CDR3 is 14 residues long. Trimming at V came to 5 bases and at J to 3 bases, leaving 8 bases not matched to a gene. This chain's CDR3 is CSVHGRASKETQYF. The CDR3 DNA sequence: TGCAGCGTTCACGGGAGGGCCTCGAAAGAGACCCAGTACTTC.

This clonotype was seen only a few times. The chain uses TRBV11-2 and TRBJ2-5; D not resolved. The V end lost 3 bases, the J end lost 6 bases, and 5 bases lay between the germline ends. The germline V gene encodes CDR1 SGHAT and CDR2 FQNNGV. CDR3 length equals 11 residues. CDR3: CASSLGKTQYF. The CDR3 DNA reads as TGTGCCAGCAGCTTGGGGAAGACCCAGTACTTC.